These T cell receptor beta chains were read from a single sample in a study of T-cell memory formation after mild COVID-19. TCRdb used MiXCR to reprocess the 5' RACE reads, holding one entry per CDR3 protein. The table has under 200,000 distinct CDR3 sequences, approximately 10% seen once; the top ten hold 3.8%. Material for sequencing was PBMCs or a T cell subset sorted from them (not recorded which). These receptors all stem from a man younger than 35 who had mild COVID-19 (a few samples of this study predate the infection). Cell type and time point are not known. CDR3s include the opening cysteine and the closing phenylalanine or tryptophan. The D gene is left open where the match is weak. Only part of the rows carry a size: once, few, many, or a class if the clone is expanded.

clone size: few; J gene: TRBJ2-7; V gene: TRBV12-3/TRBV12-4; D gene: NA; CDR3 DNA: TGTGCCAGCAGTTACTACAGGATTTACGAGCAGTACTTC; CDR3 protein: CASSYYRIYEQYF
clone size: NA; J gene: TRBJ2-3; V gene: TRBV4-2; D gene: TRBD2; CDR3 DNA: TGTGCCAGCAGCCAACAGCCGGGACTAGCGGCGACAGATACGCAGTATTTT; CDR3 protein: CASSQQPGLAATDTQYF
clone size: few; J gene: TRBJ2-1; V gene: TRBV20-1; D gene: NA; CDR3 DNA: TGCAGTGCTTCGGGACTGGGACCCTATGAGCAGTTCTTC; CDR3 protein: CSASGLGPYEQFF
clone size: NA; J gene: TRBJ2-2; V gene: TRBV5-1; D gene: NA; CDR3 DNA: TGCGCCAGCGCCGGGACGAACACCGGGGAGCTGTTTTTT; CDR3 protein: CASAGTNTGELFF
clone size: NA; J gene: TRBJ2-2; V gene: TRBV7-6; D gene: NA; CDR3 DNA: TGTGCCAGCAGCTTATTGACGGAAGAGAACACCGGGGAGCTGTTTTTT; CDR3 protein: CASSLLTEENTGELFF
clone size: few; J gene: TRBJ1-2; V gene: TRBV25-1; D gene: NA; CDR3 DNA: TGTGCCAGCGCCCCCGGGTCCTCCTATGGCTACACCTTC; CDR3 protein: CASAPGSSYGYTF
clone size: few; J gene: TRBJ1-1; V gene: TRBV5-1; D gene: NA; CDR3 DNA: TGCGCCAGCACCGCGCATTCGGGCACTGAAGCTTTCTTT; CDR3 protein: CASTAHSGTEAFF
clone size: few; J gene: TRBJ1-4; V gene: TRBV18; D gene: NA; CDR3 DNA: TGTGCCAGCTCACCCGTCTCAAATGAAAAACTGTTTTTT; CDR3 protein: CASSPVSNEKLFF
clone size: NA; J gene: TRBJ1-2; V gene: TRBV5-1; D gene: NA; CDR3 DNA: TGCGCCAGCCGGGGCAGTATATTTGGCTACACCTTC; CDR3 protein: CASRGSIFGYTF
clone size: few; J gene: TRBJ1-4; V gene: TRBV7-2; D gene: TRBD1; CDR3 DNA: TGTGCCAGCAGGAGGGACAGGGGCTCAGGAAAACTGTTTTTT; CDR3 protein: CASRRDRGSGKLFF
clone size: few; J gene: TRBJ1-2; V gene: TRBV4-3; D gene: TRBD1; CDR3 DNA: TGCGCCAGCAGCCGAGGGACAGGGGTGTCCTATGGCTACACCTTC; CDR3 protein: CASSRGTGVSYGYTF
clone size: few; J gene: TRBJ2-2; V gene: TRBV5-1; D gene: NA; CDR3 DNA: TGCGCCAGCAGCTTTGGGGACACCGGGGAGCTGTTTTTT; CDR3 protein: CASSFGDTGELFF
clone size: many; J gene: TRBJ2-1; V gene: TRBV24-1; D gene: NA; CDR3 DNA: TGTGCCACCAGTGATACCAGGTCGGGCAATGAGCAGTTCTTC; CDR3 protein: CATSDTRSGNEQFF
clone size: many; J gene: TRBJ2-3; V gene: TRBV4-3; D gene: TRBD2; CDR3 DNA: TGCGCCAGCAGCCCCAGCACTAGCGGCACAGATACGCAGTATTTT; CDR3 protein: CASSPSTSGTDTQYF
clone size: NA; J gene: TRBJ2-1; V gene: TRBV6-1; D gene: NA; CDR3 DNA: TGTGCCAGCAGGTGGGAAAGGACCCAGTTCTTC; CDR3 protein: CASRWERTQFF
clone size: NA; J gene: TRBJ1-1; V gene: TRBV19; D gene: NA; CDR3 DNA: TGTGCCAGTATCTTCCTGGACCGGGGGAACACTGAAGCTTTCTTT; CDR3 protein: CASIFLDRGNTEAFF
clone size: few; J gene: TRBJ1-1; V gene: TRBV5-1; D gene: NA; CDR3 DNA: TGCGCCAGCAAACGGGAGTTGGGCCCGAACACTGAAGCTTTCTTT; CDR3 protein: CASKRELGPNTEAFF
clone size: NA; J gene: TRBJ2-2; V gene: TRBV20-1; D gene: NA; CDR3 DNA: TGCAGTGCTAGCCCCAGGGGAGGGGGCACCGGGGAGCTGTTTTTT; CDR3 protein: CSASPRGGGTGELFF
clone size: NA; J gene: TRBJ2-2; V gene: TRBV6-2/TRBV6-3; D gene: NA; CDR3 DNA: TGTGCCAGTATTGGGGCGGGGGCCACCGGGGAGCTGTTTTTT; CDR3 protein: CASIGAGATGELFF
clone size: many; J gene: TRBJ1-5; V gene: TRBV12-3/TRBV12-4; D gene: NA; CDR3 DNA: TGTGCCAGCACCAACATCAATAGCAATCAGCCCCAGCATTTT; CDR3 protein: CASTNINSNQPQHF
clone size: few; J gene: TRBJ1-2; V gene: TRBV4-1; D gene: NA; CDR3 DNA: TGCGCCAGCAGTCCGGGACTTCGGGACTTAATCTATGGCTACACCTTC; CDR3 protein: CASSPGLRDLIYGYTF
clone size: NA; J gene: TRBJ2-3; V gene: TRBV20-1; D gene: NA; CDR3 DNA: TGCAGCTACGGGGTGGATACGCAGTATTTT; CDR3 protein: CSYGVDTQYF
clone size: many; J gene: TRBJ2-7; V gene: TRBV6-5; D gene: NA; CDR3 DNA: TGTGCCAGCAGCCGGTCCTACGAGCAGTACTTC; CDR3 protein: CASSRSYEQYF
clone size: many; J gene: TRBJ2-7; V gene: TRBV7-2; D gene: NA; CDR3 DNA: TGTGCCAGCAGCCCAATCGGGGGCTCGGGGCAGTACTTC; CDR3 protein: CASSPIGGSGQYF
clone size: NA; J gene: TRBJ2-5; V gene: TRBV5-1; D gene: NA; CDR3 DNA: TGCGCCAGCAGCTTGGGTATGTCCCAAGAGACCCAGTACTTC; CDR3 protein: CASSLGMSQETQYF
clone size: NA; J gene: TRBJ2-1; V gene: TRBV4-3; D gene: NA; CDR3 DNA: TGCGCCAGCAGCCAAGGACAGATCAATGAGCAGTTCTTC; CDR3 protein: CASSQGQINEQFF
clone size: NA; J gene: TRBJ1-6; V gene: TRBV10-3; D gene: TRBD1; CDR3 DNA: TGTGCCATCAGTGAGTCGACAGGGGGCGGAGGGGGCCTGGCACCCCTCCACTTT; CDR3 protein: CAISESTGGGGGLAPLHF
clone size: once; J gene: TRBJ2-5; V gene: TRBV7-2; D gene: TRBD1; CDR3 DNA: TGTGCCAGCAGCCTCGGGACAGGGAAGGAGACCCAGTACTTC; CDR3 protein: CASSLGTGKETQYF
clone size: few; J gene: TRBJ1-5; V gene: TRBV6-6; D gene: TRBD1; CDR3 DNA: TGTGCCAGCAGACGTGAACAGGGGGCTCAGCCCCAGCATTTT; CDR3 protein: CASRREQGAQPQHF
clone size: few; J gene: TRBJ2-3; V gene: TRBV27; D gene: NA; CDR3 DNA: TGTGCCAGCAGTTTAAGGGCGGGAAAAGATACGCAGTATTTT; CDR3 protein: CASSLRAGKDTQYF
clone size: NA; J gene: TRBJ1-4; V gene: TRBV5-4; D gene: TRBD1; CDR3 DNA: TGTGCCAGCAGCTGGGGACAGAATAATGAAAAACTGTTTTTT; CDR3 protein: CASSWGQNNEKLFF
clone size: many; J gene: TRBJ1-5; V gene: TRBV2; D gene: NA; CDR3 DNA: TGTGCCAGCACTGTTCGGGGGCTCCAGCCCCAGCATTTT; CDR3 protein: CASTVRGLQPQHF
clone size: medium-sized; J gene: TRBJ2-5; V gene: TRBV5-1; D gene: NA; CDR3 DNA: TGTGCCAGCAGCTCACAAGAGACCCAGTACTTC; CDR3 protein: CASSSQETQYF
clone size: NA; J gene: TRBJ1-2; V gene: TRBV5-8; D gene: NA; CDR3 DNA: TGTGCCAGCAGCTTGGGCGGGAGCGGATTGGGTTTTGGCTACACCTTC; CDR3 protein: CASSLGGSGLGFGYTF
clone size: few; J gene: TRBJ1-1; V gene: TRBV7-9; D gene: TRBD1; CDR3 DNA: TGTGCCAGCAGCTTAGCTGGGACAGTCCTACACACTGAAGCTTTCTTT; CDR3 protein: CASSLAGTVLHTEAFF
clone size: few; J gene: TRBJ1-1; V gene: TRBV10-3; D gene: NA; CDR3 DNA: TGTGCCATCAGTGAGGTCGGACAGCCGAACACTGAAGCTTTCTTT; CDR3 protein: CAISEVGQPNTEAFF
clone size: few; J gene: TRBJ2-3; V gene: TRBV4-1; D gene: NA; CDR3 DNA: TGCGCCAGCAGCCAAGGGGGAAAGACTCAGGAGCTCAAGTATTTT; CDR3 protein: CASSQGGKTQELKYF
clone size: NA; J gene: TRBJ2-3; V gene: TRBV19; D gene: NA; CDR3 DNA: TGTGCCAGTAGGGGTACGGCTTCAGATACGCAGTATTTT; CDR3 protein: CASRGTASDTQYF
clone size: few; J gene: TRBJ1-1; V gene: TRBV28; D gene: NA; CDR3 DNA: TGTGCCAGCAGTTCTAACTCCGGACGGAGCACTGAAGCTTTCTTT; CDR3 protein: CASSSNSGRSTEAFF
clone size: few; J gene: TRBJ1-6; V gene: TRBV7-9; D gene: NA; CDR3 DNA: TGTGCCAGCAGCCAACCGCAGGGAGCGCCGACCTCCTATAATTCACCCCTCCACTTT; CDR3 protein: CASSQPQGAPTSYNSPLHF
clone size: many; J gene: TRBJ2-7; V gene: TRBV11-2; D gene: TRBD2; CDR3 DNA: TGTGCCAGCAGCTTGGGGCGACTAGCGGTTACCTACGAGCAGTACTTC; CDR3 protein: CASSLGRLAVTYEQYF
clone size: many; J gene: TRBJ2-5; V gene: TRBV7-3; D gene: NA; CDR3 DNA: TGTGCCAGCAGCCGAATACCAGGGAATCTTGAGACCCAGTACTTC; CDR3 protein: CASSRIPGNLETQYF
clone size: NA; J gene: TRBJ2-2; V gene: TRBV4-2; D gene: NA; CDR3 DNA: TGTGCCAGCAGCCAGGTCTCGGGGGCCGGGGAGCTGTTTTTT; CDR3 protein: CASSQVSGAGELFF
clone size: NA; J gene: TRBJ2-1; V gene: TRBV4-2; D gene: NA; CDR3 DNA: TGTGCCAGCAGCCAAGTGGGGGGCGCCGACAATGAGCAGTTCTTC; CDR3 protein: CASSQVGGADNEQFF
clone size: NA; J gene: TRBJ2-5; V gene: TRBV7-2; D gene: NA; CDR3 DNA: TGTGCCAGCAGCTCGAACAAGGGGGAGACCCAGTACTTC; CDR3 protein: CASSSNKGETQYF
clone size: once; J gene: TRBJ2-1; V gene: TRBV7-3; D gene: TRBD2; CDR3 DNA: TGTGCCAGCAGCTTTGTGCCGGGGGGGCCCCGGAATGAGCAGTTCTTC; CDR3 protein: CASSFVPGGPRNEQFF